The 18 T cell receptor beta chains below were found in one sample sequenced in a study of vaccination and CD4 T cells after COVID-19. The Oncomine TCR Beta short-read assay was applied to DNA of cultured CD4+ T cells. MiXCR, run by TCRdb on the PCR reads, gives a single entry per CDR3 protein. The top ten hold roughly 15% of the sample, which has about 18,000 distinct CDR3 sequences, around 80% seen once. Their specific antigens are unknown. Stated treatment: roughly 11-day PBMC culture with coronavirus spike peptide pools or control peptides (ViraFEST assay). This sample comprised CD4+ T cells from blood, cultured in vitro, obtained after SARS-CoV-2 vaccination. These receptors were taken from a human donor who received a COVID-19 vaccine.

This clonotype occurred a few times. This chain uses TRBV2 with TRBJ2-2; TRBD1 agrees at 10 bases. The V gene's germline CDR1 is SNHLY and CDR2 FYNNEI. The V segment lost 6 bases and the J segment 3 bases; nucleotides outside the gene matches: 4. The CDR3 contains 15 residues. The CDR3 DNA sequence: TGTGCCAGCAGCCCGACAGGGGGCGACACCGGGGAGCTGTTTTTT. It encodes CASSPTGGDTGELFF.

The V gene is TRBV6-1, the J gene TRBJ1-1; D is possibly TRBD1 (5 bases). The germline V and J ends were trimmed by 5 bases and 6 bases, with 16 bases remaining between them. This CDR3 region has 14 residues. Germline values: CDR1 MNHNS, CDR2 SASEGT. The CDR3 region has the DNA TGTGCCAGCAGTCCCCCCCGGTCGGGGGCTGAAGCTTTCTTT. It encodes CASSPPRSGAEAFF.

The V and J genes are TRBV12-3 or TRBV12-4 and TRBJ1-6; tentative D call: TRBD1 (6 bases). Trimming pared 3 bases from V and 5 bases from J, leaving 8 bases between. This CDR3 has 14 residues. The CDR3 spells CASSFGQHNSPLHF. The CDR3 nucleotides are TGTGCCAGCAGTTTTGGACAGCATAATTCACCCCTCCACTTT.

The chain has TRBV19 and TRBJ1-2, with a weak D call TRBD1 (6 bases). The V gene's germline CDR1 is LNHDA and CDR2 SQIVND (reference sequence). This CDR3 has 14 residues. V was pared by 6 bases and J by 0 bases, with 11 bases between. CDR3 nucleotides: TGTGCCAGTAGGCGGGCAGGGGCTAACTATGGCTACACCTTC. It translates to CASRRAGANYGYTF.

The V call is TRBV5-5, the J call TRBJ2-1; D unresolved. Germline loops: CDR1 SGHKS, CDR2 YYEKEE (reference sequence). V shed 4 bases and J shed 0 bases, with 8 bases lying between them. CDR3 length equals 14 residues. CDR3 in amino acids: CASSRSSSYNEQFF. CDR3 bases: TGTGCCAGCAGCCGGTCGAGCTCCTACAATGAGCAGTTCTTC.

V is TRBV5-1 and J is TRBJ1-2, with D possibly TRBD1 on 6 matching bases. CDR1 is SGHRS, CDR2 YFSETQ, per germline. The CDR3 loop spans 16 amino acids. V was shortened by 4 bases and J by 2 bases, with 18 bases between the two germline ends. The CDR3 region has the DNA TGCGCCAGCAGCGGTTGGATAGGGGGGGGAAACTATGGCTACACCTTC. Translating it yields CASSGWIGGGNYGYTF.

This chain joins TRBV24-1 and TRBJ2-3, with TRBD1 matching over 9 bases. This CDR3 has 15 amino acids. Germline assignment: CDR1 KGHDR and CDR2 SFDVKD. V trimming: 5 bases; J trimming: 6 bases; junction bases outside the gene matches: 8. DNA of the CDR3: TGTGCCACCAGTGGCTGGGGACAGGGTACCGATACGCAGTATTTT. It specifies CATSGWGQGTDTQYF.

The gene calls are TRBV7-9 and TRBJ2-7, with a possible D match to TRBD1 (7 bases). The CDR3 is made up of 15 amino acids. With 8 bases removed from V and 2 bases from J, the gap between germline ends came to 19 bases. Germline V gives CDR1 SEHNR, CDR2 FQNEAQ (reference sequence). The CDR3 nucleotides are TGTGCCAGCTGGCCCAGGGGGGCCACTCCCTACGAGCAGTACTTC. Amino acids: CASWPRGATPYEQYF.

The chain couples TRBV7-6 to TRBJ2-2, with 7 bases lining up with TRBD2. CDR3 size: 14 residues. V lost 1 base and J lost 6; bases outside the gene matches: 2. From germline, CDR1 is SGHVS and CDR2 FNYEAQ. The CDR3: CASSLVRGAGELFF. The CDR3 region has the DNA TGTGCCAGCAGCTTAGTCCGGGGGGCCGGGGAGCTGTTTTTT.

V is TRBV10-2 and J is TRBJ2-2; 9 bases line up with TRBD1. Looked up from germline, CDR1 is WSHSY and CDR2 is SAAADI. CDR3 length: 15 residues. V lost 8 bases, J lost 4 bases, and 8 bases stayed unmatched. The CDR3: CASGRGQGITGELFF. The DNA of the CDR3 is TGCGCCAGCGGGAGGGGACAGGGAATCACCGGGGAGCTGTTTTTT.

V usage is TRBV20-1 and J usage is TRBJ2-3; 8 bases are a match to TRBD2. The CDR3 is 14 amino acids. From germline, CDR1 is DFQATT and CDR2 SNEGSKA (reference sequence). The V and J ends lost 3 bases and 4 bases, in that order; junction bases with no gene match: 6. This CDR3 reads CSARAGGGADTQYF. For the CDR3, the DNA is TGCAGTGCTAGGGCGGGGGGAGGTGCAGATACGCAGTATTTT.

CDR3 protein: CASSTLAGPGETQYF. The CDR3 coding sequence is TGTGCCAGTAGCACACTAGCGGGCCCGGGGGAGACCCAGTACTTC. The chain is built from TRBV19 and TRBJ2-5; 9 bases are a match to TRBD2. V shed 6 bases, J shed 5 bases, and the junction held 10 bases outside the gene matches. The CDR3 loop spans 15 amino acids. Looked up from germline, CDR1 is LNHDA and CDR2 is SQIVND (reference sequence). Full variable domain (missing parts from reference TRBV19 and TRBJ2-5): DGGITQSPKYLFRKEGQNVTLSCEQNLNHDAMYWYRQDPGQGLRLIYYSQIVNDFQKGDIAEGYSVSREKKESFPLTVTSAQKNPTAFYLCASSTLAGPGETQYFGPGTRLLVL.

Concerning this clonotype itself: A read error may explain this, as a much larger clone is one base away. The rearrangement uses TRBV20-1 and TRBJ2-7; D is ambiguous. CDR3 length: 14 residues. Per the germline V gene, CDR1 is DFQATT and CDR2 is SNEGSKA (reference sequence). The V gene lost 0 bases and the J gene lost 2 bases, with 11 bases spanning the gap. The CDR3 DNA sequence: TGCAGTGCTAGAGACGGGCATAGCCCCTACGAGCAGTACTTC. This gives the protein CSARDGHSPYEQYF.

V gene TRBV4-2 combines with J gene TRBJ1-1, with 9 bases identical to TRBD1. After removal of 1 base from V and 6 bases from J, the junction contained 3 bases not matched to a gene. Germline-derived CDR1 and CDR2 are LGHNA and YNFKEQ. The CDR3 totals 14 residues. CDR3 protein: CASSQVGQGPEAFF. For the CDR3, the DNA is TGTGCCAGCAGCCAAGTGGGACAGGGCCCTGAAGCTTTCTTT.

This chain connects TRBV11-3 to TRBJ2-3, with TRBD2 matching over 10 bases. The germline gives CDR1 SGHNT, CDR2 YENEEA. The CDR3 runs to 15 residues. V shed 5 bases and J 4 bases; nucleotides not matched to a gene: 6. Here the CDR3 DNA reads TGTGCCAGCAGCCCGAGCGGGGGGGCCCCAGATACGCAGTATTTT. It encodes CASSPSGGAPDTQYF.

The CDR3 DNA is TGCAGTGTACTCGAAACCGGACAGGGGGTGAATCAGCCCCAGCATTTT. Translating gives CSVLETGQGVNQPQHF. The chain is built from TRBV20-1 and TRBJ1-5, with 10 bases that match TRBD1. The germline gives CDR1 DFQATT, CDR2 SNEGSKA (reference sequence). The CDR3 has 16 amino acids. V lost 7 bases and J lost 4; bases outside the gene matches: 13.

The chain links TRBV24-1 to TRBJ1-1; 7 bases match TRBD1. Losses at the gene ends were 2 bases for V and 3 bases for J; bases not matched to a gene: 8. The CDR3 sequence is 16 residues long. The germline CDR1 and CDR2 sequences are KGHDR and SFDVKD. The CDR3 DNA reads TGTGCCACCAGTGATTCGACAGGGAGGGCGGACACTGAAGCTTTCTTT. Protein product: CATSDSTGRADTEAFF.

The gene calls are TRBV7-6 and TRBJ2-7; TRBD1 matches 8 bases. Germline trimming cut 3 bases from V and 4 bases from J; bases unmatched to any gene: 8. Germline values: CDR1 SGHVS, CDR2 FNYEAQ. This CDR3 has 15 residues. The CDR3 DNA is TGTGCCAGCAGCTTGGGACAGGCGACTTTATACGAGCAGTACTTC. This sequence encodes CASSLGQATLYEQYF.